This T cell receptor (beta chain) was recorded in a study of blood T cell repertoires in COVID-19. Study background: The cDNA or gDNA used as material had been derived from T cells, B-cell-depleted T cells, or PBMCs.

Original methodology: Amplification of reference gene primers was used by the study to estimate nucleated cell counts. Here immunoSEQ multiplex PCR was the method, and the copy in TCRdb shows in-frame clones only, minus some. The V and J calls and clone size are taken from that table; D and trimming were inferred from the DNA. This sample has under 350,000 clones, with roughly 85% found just once. The source material was peripheral blood. The receptor's source is a human donor in a cohort sampled during active COVID-19.

CDR3 protein: CASSLPQLNYGYTF. Here the CDR3 DNA reads TGCGCCAGCAGCTTACCCCAACTCAACTATGGCTACACCTTC. The chain links TRBV5-1 to TRBJ1-2; D gene uncertain. V lost 2 bases and J lost 2, with 10 bases in between. There are 14 residues in the CDR3. Germline CDR1 SGHRS, CDR2 YFSETQ.